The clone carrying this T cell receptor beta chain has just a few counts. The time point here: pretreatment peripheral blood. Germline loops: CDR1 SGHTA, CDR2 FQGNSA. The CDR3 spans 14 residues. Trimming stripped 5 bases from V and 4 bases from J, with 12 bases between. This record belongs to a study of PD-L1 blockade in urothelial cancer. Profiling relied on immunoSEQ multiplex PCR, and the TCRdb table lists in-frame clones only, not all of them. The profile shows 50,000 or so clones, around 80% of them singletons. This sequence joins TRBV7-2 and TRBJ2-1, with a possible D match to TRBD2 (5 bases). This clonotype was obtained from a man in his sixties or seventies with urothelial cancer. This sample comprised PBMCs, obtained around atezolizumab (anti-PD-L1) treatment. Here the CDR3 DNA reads TGTGCCAGCAGCCCCCGACGAGGGTACAATGAGCAGTTCTTC. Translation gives CASSPRRGYNEQFF.